A selection of T cell receptor beta chains follows, all from one sample in a study of radiation and T cells in renal cell carcinoma. Only in-frame clones appear in the TCRdb table, and some are missing; sequencing was by immunoSEQ multiplex PCR. There are 70,000 to 100,000 clones in the sample; 70% to 85% occur only once, and approximately 6.4% lies in the top ten. The source material was blood, sampled from a patient whose treatment included radiotherapy and nephrectomy. Source of these receptors: a man aged 60-69 years with renal cell carcinoma. The conserved cysteine and the conserved F or W are not part of the CDR3 here. The order of the fields is J gene, V gene, CDR3 length, CDR3 protein.

J: TRBJ1-3; V: TRBV6-5; length: 11; CDR3: ATQLPSGNTIY
J: TRBJ1-2; V: TRBV7-2; length: 13; CDR3: ASSSRTGSHYGYT
J: TRBJ2-3; V: TRBV6-1; length: 13; CDR3: ASSEVGHRTDTQY
J: TRBJ2-5; V: TRBV12-5; length: 13; CDR3: ASGLGTGMQETQY
J: TRBJ2-6; V: TRBV30; length: 15; CDR3: AWSAGQGRAGANVLT
J: TRBJ2-1; V: TRBV5-1; length: 14; CDR3: ASSSRTGGLSHEQF
J: TRBJ1-2; V: TRBV29-1; length: 9; CDR3: SVAREYGYT
J: TRBJ1-3; V: TRBV10-3; length: 13; CDR3: AISESGLGGNTIY
J: TRBJ2-3; V: TRBV6-5; length: 11; CDR3: ATLAGSTDTQY
J: TRBJ2-5; V: TRBV7-2; length: 11; CDR3: ASSVNPERAQY
J: TRBJ2-3; V: TRBV5-6; length: 12; CDR3: ASSLRGPTDTQY
J: TRBJ1-3; V: TRBV6-6; length: 14; CDR3: ASSYQGPYSGNTIY
J: TRBJ2-7; V: TRBV7-2; length: 14; CDR3: ASSLVPGSSSYEQY
J: TRBJ2-7; V: TRBV28; length: 12; CDR3: ASSHRQGAYEQY
J: TRBJ2-7; V: TRBV30; length: 11; CDR3: AWSVGDSHEQY
J: TRBJ1-1; V: TRBV6-5; length: 13; CDR3: ASSYDPGAMREAF
J: TRBJ2-7; V: TRBV9; length: 12; CDR3: ASSVDYRTYEQY
J: TRBJ2-7; V: TRBV27; length: 16; CDR3: ASSLKPGAGAGGYEQY
J: TRBJ2-5; V: TRBV29-1; length: 8; CDR3: SVSLETQY
J: TRBJ2-7; V: TRBV28; length: 13; CDR3: ASRGSGEGSYEQY
J: TRBJ1-1; V: TRBV7-2; length: 13; CDR3: ASSRPGQRNTEAF
J: TRBJ1-2; V: TRBV25-1; length: 13; CDR3: ASSEYRDSNYGYT
J: TRBJ1-5; V: TRBV28; length: 14; CDR3: ASSPGGQGQYQPQH
J: TRBJ1-1; V: TRBV10-2; length: 14; CDR3: ASSEIGDRGRGEAF
J: TRBJ1-2; V: TRBV18; length: 13; CDR3: ASSPQGSASYGYT
J: TRBJ2-1; V: TRBV6-5; length: 13; CDR3: ASSYGGRAYNEQF
J: TRBJ1-4; V: TRBV29-1; length: 11; CDR3: SVQRGTGEKLF
J: TRBJ2-3; V: TRBV18; length: 13; CDR3: ASSPPAGLTDTQY
J: TRBJ2-7; V: TRBV9; length: 14; CDR3: ASSVGGTGLAYEQY
J: TRBJ2-3; V: TRBV7-2; length: 13; CDR3: ASGPSGRASDTQY
J: TRBJ1-1; V: TRBV6-5; length: 13; CDR3: ASSYSGPAGTEAF
J: TRBJ2-5; V: TRBV6-1; length: 13; CDR3: ASSGGMGPQETQY
J: TRBJ2-3; V: TRBV2; length: 12; CDR3: ASSGPTRTDTQY
J: TRBJ2-7; V: TRBV10-2; length: 10; CDR3: ASSDSSYEQY